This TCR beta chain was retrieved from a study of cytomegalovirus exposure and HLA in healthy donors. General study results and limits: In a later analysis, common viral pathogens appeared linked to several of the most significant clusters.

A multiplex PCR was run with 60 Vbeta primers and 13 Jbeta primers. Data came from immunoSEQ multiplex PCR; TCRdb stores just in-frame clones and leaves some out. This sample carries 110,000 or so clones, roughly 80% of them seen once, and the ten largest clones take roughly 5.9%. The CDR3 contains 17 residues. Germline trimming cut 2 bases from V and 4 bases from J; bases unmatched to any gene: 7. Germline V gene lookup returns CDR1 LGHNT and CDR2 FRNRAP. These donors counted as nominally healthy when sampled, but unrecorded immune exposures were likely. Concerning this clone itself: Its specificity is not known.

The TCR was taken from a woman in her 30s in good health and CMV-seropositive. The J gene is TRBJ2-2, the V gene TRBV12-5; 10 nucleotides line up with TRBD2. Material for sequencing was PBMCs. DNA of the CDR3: TGTGCTAGTGGTTTGCCACGGGAGCGGGAGGGCACCGGGGAGCTGTTTTTT. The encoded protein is CASGLPREREGTGELFF.